This record looks at one TCR beta chain sequence and its context. The data belong to a study of control samples from healthy donors and cancer patients. V dropped 11 bases and J dropped 6; count of bases not matched to a gene: 13. The germline CDR1 and CDR2 sequences are MDHEN and SYDVKM. This CDR3 is built from 15 residues. The assay was immunoSEQ multiplex PCR, and TCRdb's table has in-frame clones only and misses some. The sample consists of around 120,000 clones, around 87% of them appearing once. This TCR was sampled from a man in his sixties in good health. The chain links TRBV28 to TRBJ1-6; TRBD1 agrees at 7 bases. The sequenced sample consisted of blood. CDR3 nucleotide sequence: TGTGCCTCCCTCAAAAGGACAGGCAGTAATTCACCCCTCCACTTT. Amino acid sequence: CASLKRTGSNSPLHF.